Shown below are 21 T cell receptor beta chains from a single sample sequenced in a study of blood T cell repertoires in COVID-19. Assay used: immunoSEQ multiplex PCR; TCRdb lists only in-frame clones, some missing. Here the sample spans around 200,000 clones, approximately 87% being singletons. Input material: peripheral blood. Receptor source: a woman in her sixties with COVID-19, enrolled during active disease.

V is TRBV2 and J is TRBJ1-5; 8 nucleotides align to TRBD1. With 6 bases clipped from V and 6 bases from J, the junction kept 4 bases outside the gene matches. The V gene's germline CDR1 is SNHLY and CDR2 FYNNEI. CDR3 length: 13 residues. This CDR3 reads CASRGQEGQPQHF. CDR3 in DNA: TGTGCCAGCAGGGGACAGGAGGGTCAGCCCCAGCATTTT.

This chain links TRBV5-6 with TRBJ2-4, with D possibly TRBD2 on 6 matching bases. CDR3 length: 19 residues. Trimming shortened V by 4 bases and J by 0 bases, and 23 bases separated the two germline ends. The V gene's germline CDR1 is SGHDT and CDR2 YYEEEE. The CDR3, as DNA: TGTGCCAGCAGCGAAAGGGACTTTCCTAACACCCTAGCCAAAAACATTCAGTACTTC. Residues: CASSERDFPNTLAKNIQYF.

The chain uses TRBV5-5 and TRBJ2-7; maybe TRBD1 (6 bases). The CDR3 is made up of 10 amino acids. Germline V gives CDR1 SGHKS, CDR2 YYEKEE (reference sequence). Trimming removed 9 bases from V and 6 bases from J, with 10 bases in between. CDR3 residues: CANTGFEQYF. The CDR3 DNA reads TGTGCCAACACAGGGTTCGAGCAGTACTTC.

The gene calls are TRBV3-1 (or the pseudogene TRBV3-2) and TRBJ1-5; D remains ambiguous. Germline CDR1 and CDR2: LGHDT and YNNKEL (reference sequence). This CDR3 has 13 residues. V gave up 2 bases and J gave up 3 bases, with 5 bases separating them. The CDR3 here is CASSQTPNQPQHF. The DNA of the CDR3 is TGTGCCAGCAGCCAAACACCCAATCAGCCCCAGCATTTT.

The rearrangement joins TRBV10-1 to TRBJ2-1, with unresolved D. In germline, CDR1 is WNHNN, CDR2 SYGVQD (reference sequence). The CDR3 totals 13 residues. Trimming shortened V by 6 bases and J by 9 bases, and 15 bases separated the two germline ends. The CDR3 is CASSPKQAGEQFF. CDR3 nucleotide sequence: TGCGCCAGCAGCCCCAAGCAGGCCGGTGAGCAGTTCTTC.

The chain carries TRBV11-2 and TRBJ1-2; a possible D gene is TRBD1 (5 bases). Germline V CDR1 and CDR2: SGHAT, FQNNGV. The CDR3 is 15 amino acids. Deletions cut 0 bases from V and 6 bases from J, with 14 bases between. CDR3 in amino acids: CASSLDLTRTHGYTF. The DNA of the CDR3 is TGTGCCAGCAGCTTAGATCTGACACGGACACATGGCTACACCTTC.

The chain couples TRBV11-3 to TRBJ2-3, with 11 bases fitting TRBD2. This CDR3 is built from 19 residues. With V trimmed by 1 base and J by 4 bases, 13 bases remained unmatched. Germline V lookup: CDR1 SGHNT, CDR2 YENEEA. The DNA for the CDR3 is TGTGCCAGCAGCTTAGGCCTCCTACTAGCGGGAGTCGATGCAGATACGCAGTATTTT. Translated: CASSLGLLLAGVDADTQYF. Variable domain in full (rest from reference TRBV11-3 and TRBJ2-3): EAGVVQSPRYKIIEKKQPVAFWCNPISGHNTLYWYLQNLGQGPELLIRYENEEAVDDSQLPKDRFSAERLKGVDSTLKIQPAELGDSAVYLCASSLGLLLAGVDADTQYFGPGTRLTVL.

The chain is built from TRBV19 and TRBJ2-7; D might be TRBD1 (6 bases). Germline V lookup: CDR1 LNHDA, CDR2 SQIVND (reference sequence). The CDR3 runs to 16 residues. V gave up 6 bases and J gave up 1 base, with 19 bases separating them. The DNA of the CDR3 is TGTGCCAGTAGACTCACCGGGACACTGGGGTCCTACGAGCAGTACTTC. Its translation: CASRLTGTLGSYEQYF. The variable domain in full, with the rest retrieved from reference TRBV19 and TRBJ2-7, is DGGITQSPKYLFRKEGQNVTLSCEQNLNHDAMYWYRQDPGQGLRLIYYSQIVNDFQKGDIAEGYSVSREKKESFPLTVTSAQKNPTAFYLCASRLTGTLGSYEQYFGPGTRLTVT.

The rearrangement joins TRBV4-1 to TRBJ2-1; D call uncertain. Per germline, CDR1 MGHRA and CDR2 YSYEKL. The ends were cut back, 3 bases at V and 5 bases at J, with 17 bases in the middle. The CDR3 spans 16 residues. CDR3 DNA sequence: TGCGCCAGCAGCCACCTTTATCTGCAGGATAACAATGAGCAGTTCTTC. This translates into CASSHLYLQDNNEQFF.

The CDR3 is CAWSSLDRGYNEQFF. CDR3 nucleotide sequence: TGTGCCTGGAGTTCCTTAGACAGGGGTTACAATGAGCAGTTCTTC. This rearrangement joins TRBV30 to TRBJ2-1; 8 nucleotides align to TRBD1. The CDR3 consists of 15 residues. In germline, CDR1 is GTSNPN, CDR2 SVGIG (reference sequence). With V trimmed by 2 bases and J by 4 bases, 7 bases remained unmatched.

This chain links TRBV5-6 with TRBJ1-2; maybe TRBD1 (5 bases). Per germline, CDR1 SGHDT and CDR2 YYEEEE. This CDR3 has 15 residues. V was pared by 0 bases and J by 6 bases, with 15 bases between. The CDR3 DNA reads TGTGCCAGCAGCTTGGTCGCCAGGGAGGGTGATGGCTACACCTTC. Translating it yields CASSLVAREGDGYTF.

V usage is TRBV14 and J usage is TRBJ2-3, with 7 nucleotides matching TRBD2. There are 17 residues in the CDR3. Germline V gene lookup returns CDR1 SGHDN and CDR2 FVKESK. V was pared by 4 bases and J by 5 bases, with 15 bases of the junction left unmatched. CDR3 sequence: CASSRVGRSGKGDTQYF. CDR3 DNA sequence: TGTGCCAGCAGCCGAGTAGGGAGAAGCGGGAAGGGAGATACGCAGTATTTT.

Here the CDR3 DNA reads TGTGCCAGCAGCTTAGGAACAGGGGCCTATCAGCCCCAGCATTTT. Protein sequence: CASSLGTGAYQPQHF. V gene TRBV7-2 combines with J gene TRBJ1-5; 7 nucleotides line up with TRBD1. V was pared by 1 base and J by 5 bases, with 5 bases of the junction left unmatched. Germline lookup yields CDR1 SGHTA and CDR2 FQGNSA. CDR3 length: 15 amino acids.

The V gene is TRBV7-2, the J gene TRBJ1-2, with 7 bases matching TRBD1. CDR1 and CDR2 from the germline V gene are SGHTA and FQGNSA. This CDR3 region has 13 residues. After removal of 5 bases from V and 5 bases from J, the junction contained 5 bases not matched to a gene. CDR3 amino acids: CASSVDRVYGYTF. As DNA, the CDR3 is TGTGCCAGCAGCGTCGACAGGGTTTATGGCTACACCTTC. Full variable domain (remainder filled in from reference TRBV7-2 and TRBJ1-2): GAGVSQSPSNKVTEKGKDVELRCDPISGHTALYWYRQSLGQGLEFLIYFQGNSAPDKSGLPSDRFSAERTGGSVSTLTIQRTQQEDSAVYLCASSVDRVYGYTFGSGTRLTVV.

The chain joins TRBV19 to TRBJ2-2; 7 bases are shared with TRBD2. The J segment lost 6 bases and the V segment lost 8 bases, leaving 9 bases of the junction unmatched. The CDR3 runs 14 residues. CDR1 and CDR2 (germline): LNHDA, SQIVND (reference sequence). The CDR3 reads CASGLGGAPGELFF. DNA of the CDR3: TGTGCCAGTGGACTGGGAGGGGCCCCCGGGGAGCTGTTTTTT.

The CDR3: CASSPLFRGHGNQPQHF. The DNA for the CDR3 is TGTGCCAGCAGCCCCCTCTTCCGAGGTCACGGCAATCAGCCCCAGCATTTT. The chain couples TRBV11-3 to TRBJ1-5; no clear D gene. The CDR3 is 17 residues long. Germline loops: CDR1 SGHNT, CDR2 YENEEA. Trimming removed 5 bases at V and 2 bases at J, with 19 bases between.

This CDR3 is CASSLRGGQGANYGYTF. DNA for the CDR3: TGTGCCAGCAGCTTACGGGGGGGACAGGGTGCTAACTATGGCTACACCTTC. V usage is TRBV7-9 and J usage is TRBJ1-2; TRBD1 matches 9 bases. The germline CDR1 and CDR2 sequences are SEHNR and FQNEAQ (reference sequence). This CDR3 comprises 17 residues. V was clipped by 2 bases and J by 0 bases; unmatched bases: 7.

The chain combines TRBV18 with TRBJ1-1; perhaps TRBD1 as D (6 bases). Germline V gene sequence: CDR1 KGHSH, CDR2 LQKENI. Trimming took off 3 bases at V and 3 bases at J, with 11 bases between the two ends. The CDR3 has 14 residues. In DNA form, the CDR3 reads TGTGCCAGCTCACCGCAACAGGGCCACACTGAAGCTTTCTTT. Translated: CASSPQQGHTEAFF.

V and J are TRBV23-1 and TRBJ2-2; 8 positions match TRBD2. Being an ORF, TRBV23-1 has a function that is uncertain. The V segment lost 3 bases and the J segment 4 bases; nucleotides outside the gene matches: 13. The CDR3 length is 18 residues. As DNA, the CDR3 is TGCGCCAGCAGTCATATCCCTAGGGTAGCGGGGCGCACCGGGGAGCTGTTTTTT. Amino acids: CASSHIPRVAGRTGELFF.

This clone was detected only once. V and J are TRBV27 and TRBJ1-1; D perhaps matches TRBD1 (6 bases). Trimming removed 3 bases from V and 3 bases from J, with 20 bases in between. Germline assignment: CDR1 MNHEY and CDR2 SMNVEV (reference sequence). This CDR3 contains 17 residues. CDR3 sequence: CASSLGLTGQGHTEAFF. Written as DNA, the CDR3 is TGTGCCAGCAGTTTGGGGCTGACAGGCCAGGGGCACACTGAAGCTTTCTTT.

This chain links TRBV7-2 with TRBJ2-7, with a possible D match to TRBD2 (5 bases). This CDR3 is 14 amino acids long. Germline assignment: CDR1 SGHTA and CDR2 FQGNSA. V shed 1 base and J shed 6 bases, with 13 bases lying between them. CDR3 in amino acids: CASSLVFRGSEQYF. CDR3 coding DNA: TGTGCCAGCAGCTTAGTCTTTCGGGGTTCCGAGCAGTACTTC. Drawing the rest from reference TRBV7-2 and TRBJ2-7, the complete variable domain is GAGVSQSPSNKVTEKGKDVELRCDPISGHTALYWYRQSLGQGLEFLIYFQGNSAPDKSGLPSDRFSAERTGGSVSTLTIQRTQQEDSAVYLCASSLVFRGSEQYFGPGTRLTVT.